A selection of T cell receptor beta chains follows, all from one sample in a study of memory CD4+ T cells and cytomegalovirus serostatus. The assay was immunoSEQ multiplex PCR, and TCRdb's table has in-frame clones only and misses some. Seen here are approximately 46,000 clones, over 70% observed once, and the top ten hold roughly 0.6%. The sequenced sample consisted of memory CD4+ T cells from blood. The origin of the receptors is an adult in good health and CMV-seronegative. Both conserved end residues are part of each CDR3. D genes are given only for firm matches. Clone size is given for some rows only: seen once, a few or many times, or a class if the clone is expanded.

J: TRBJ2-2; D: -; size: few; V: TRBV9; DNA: TGTGCCAGCAGCGTAGGTGTCGGGGAGCTGTTTTTT; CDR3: CASSVGVGELFF
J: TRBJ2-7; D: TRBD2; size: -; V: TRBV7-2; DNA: TGTGCCAGCAGCGTTTCAGGGACTAGCGGGACGGACGAGCAGTACTTC; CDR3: CASSVSGTSGTDEQYF
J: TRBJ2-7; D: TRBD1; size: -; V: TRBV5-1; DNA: TGCGCCAGCAGCCCCCAGGGGGCGGGCACCTACGAGCAGTACTTC; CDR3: CASSPQGAGTYEQYF
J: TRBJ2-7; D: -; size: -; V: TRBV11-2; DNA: TGTGCCAGCAGCCCTCTAAGGGGCCAAGGTGAGCAGTACTTC; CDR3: CASSPLRGQGEQYF
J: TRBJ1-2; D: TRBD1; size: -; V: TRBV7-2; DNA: TGTGCCAGCAGCTCATCCTCGGACAGGTCGTATGGCTACACCTTC; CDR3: CASSSSSDRSYGYTF
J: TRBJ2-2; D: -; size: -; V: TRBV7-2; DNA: TGTGCCAGCAGCTCACAGGGTTGGGCCGGGGAGCTGTTTTTT; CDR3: CASSSQGWAGELFF
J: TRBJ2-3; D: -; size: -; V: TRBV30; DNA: TGTGCCTGGAGAGGGGATACGCAGTATTTT; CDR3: CAWRGDTQYF
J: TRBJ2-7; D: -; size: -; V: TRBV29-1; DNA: TGCAGCGTCTTGACTCACACTTTTGAGCAGTACTTC; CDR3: CSVLTHTFEQYF
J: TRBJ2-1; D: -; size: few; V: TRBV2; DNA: TGTGCCAGCAGTGATGACGTTCGAGGGCGCGGGGTCAATGAGCAGTTCTTC; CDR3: CASSDDVRGRGVNEQFF
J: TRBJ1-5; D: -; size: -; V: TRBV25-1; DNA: TGTGCCAGCAGTTTCCGTAATAGCAATCAGCCCCAGCATTTT; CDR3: CASSFRNSNQPQHF
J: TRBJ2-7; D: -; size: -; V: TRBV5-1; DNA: TGCGCCAGCAGCTTGGCGGAGGGGGGCTACGAGCAGTACTTC; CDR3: CASSLAEGGYEQYF
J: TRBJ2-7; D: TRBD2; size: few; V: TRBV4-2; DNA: TGTGCCAGCAGCTCCGTCAGGGCGGGGGGGCCGGCATCCTACGAGCAGTACTTC; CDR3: CASSSVRAGGPASYEQYF
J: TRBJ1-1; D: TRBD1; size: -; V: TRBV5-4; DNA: TGTGCCAGCAGCTTCCAGGGGGCGCGGGGCACTGAAGCTTTCTTT; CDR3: CASSFQGARGTEAFF
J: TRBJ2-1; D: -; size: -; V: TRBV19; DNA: TGTGCCAGCGAATCCGGGACCCGCGGGGAGCAGTTCTTC; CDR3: CASESGTRGEQFF
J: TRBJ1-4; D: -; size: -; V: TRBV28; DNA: TGTGCCAGCAGTCCATCCCACAGGGCCTCTAATGAAAAACTGTTTTTT; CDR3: CASSPSHRASNEKLFF
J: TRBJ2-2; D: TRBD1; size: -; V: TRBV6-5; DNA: TGTGCCAGCCGAGGGACAGGGGAGTGGACCGGGGAGCTGTTTTTT; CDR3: CASRGTGEWTGELFF
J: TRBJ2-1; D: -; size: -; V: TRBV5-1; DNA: TGCGCCAGCAGCTTGGAACCGGGGACCTACAATGAGCAGTTCTTC; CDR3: CASSLEPGTYNEQFF
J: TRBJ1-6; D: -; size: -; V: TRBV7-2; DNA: TGTGCCAGCAGCTTAGGGAATTCACCCCTCCACTTT; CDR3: CASSLGNSPLHF
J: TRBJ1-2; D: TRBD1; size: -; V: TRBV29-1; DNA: TGCAGCGTTGAGGGTGGGACAGCCCCTAACTATGGCTACACCTTC; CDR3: CSVEGGTAPNYGYTF
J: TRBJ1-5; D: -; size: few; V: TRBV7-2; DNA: TGTGCCAGCAGCTTGCGGGGTGAGCAGCCCCAGCATTTT; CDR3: CASSLRGEQPQHF
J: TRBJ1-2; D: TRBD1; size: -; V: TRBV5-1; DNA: TGCGCCAGCAACAAACAGGGGGTCGAGTATGGCTACACCTTC; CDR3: CASNKQGVEYGYTF
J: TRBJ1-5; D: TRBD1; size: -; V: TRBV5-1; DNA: TGCGCCAGCAGCTTGGGACAGGGGGCCCATCAGCCCCAGCATTTT; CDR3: CASSLGQGAHQPQHF
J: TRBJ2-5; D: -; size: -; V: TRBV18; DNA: TGTGCCAGCTCACCACCCGGTCAACTGGGGACCCAGTACTTC; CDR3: CASSPPGQLGTQYF
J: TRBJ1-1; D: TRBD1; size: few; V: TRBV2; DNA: TGTGCCAGCAGTTTCAGCCAGGGGGAGGGCACTGAAGCTTTCTTT; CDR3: CASSFSQGEGTEAFF
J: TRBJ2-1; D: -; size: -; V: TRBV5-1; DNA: TGCGCCAGCAGCGGGGACGGCTACAATGAGCAGTTCTTC; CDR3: CASSGDGYNEQFF
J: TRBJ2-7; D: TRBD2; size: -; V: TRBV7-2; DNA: TGTGCCAGCAGCTTAACTAGCGGGGGTTACGAGCAGTACTTC; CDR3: CASSLTSGGYEQYF
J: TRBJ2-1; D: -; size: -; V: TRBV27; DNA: TGTGCCAGCAGTTTATTCCAGGGGAGTGGAAATGAGCAGTTCTTC; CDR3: CASSLFQGSGNEQFF
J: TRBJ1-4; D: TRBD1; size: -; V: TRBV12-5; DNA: TGTGCTAGTGGTTTGGCCACCGGGACAGGGGATGAAAAACTGTTTTTT; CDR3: CASGLATGTGDEKLFF
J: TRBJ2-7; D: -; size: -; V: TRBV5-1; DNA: TGCGCCAGCAGCTTGGGGCAGGGATCCTACGAGCAGTACTTC; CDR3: CASSLGQGSYEQYF
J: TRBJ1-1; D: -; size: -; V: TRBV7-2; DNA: TGTGCCAGCAGCGGGAGGGGAGACACTGAAGCTTTCTTT; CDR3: CASSGRGDTEAFF
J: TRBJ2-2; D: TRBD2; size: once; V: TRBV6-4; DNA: TGTGCCAGCAAGTCCCTAGCGGGGCCCGTTGGAACCGGGGAGCTGTTTTTT; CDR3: CASKSLAGPVGTGELFF
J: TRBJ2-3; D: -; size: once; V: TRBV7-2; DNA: TGTGCCAGCAGCTTATTATCGAGCACAGATACGCAGTATTTT; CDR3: CASSLLSSTDTQYF
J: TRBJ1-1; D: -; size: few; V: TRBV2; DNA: TGTGCCAGCAGTGAATCAGGGGCAGTTCGTGAAGCTTTCTTT; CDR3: CASSESGAVREAFF
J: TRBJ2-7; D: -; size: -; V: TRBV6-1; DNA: TGTGCCAGCAGTGAACCCTACGAGCAGTACTTC; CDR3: CASSEPYEQYF
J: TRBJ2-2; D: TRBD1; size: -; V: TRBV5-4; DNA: TGTGCCAGCAGCTTAGAACAGGGGGTCGGGGAGCTGTTTTTT; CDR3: CASSLEQGVGELFF
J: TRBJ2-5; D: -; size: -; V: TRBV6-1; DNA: TGTGCCAGCAGTGGCAGGGTCCGCCAAGAGACCCAGTACTTC; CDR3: CASSGRVRQETQYF
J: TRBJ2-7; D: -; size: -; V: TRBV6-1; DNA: TGTGCCAGCACCACACCGGGAACCTACGAGCAGTACTTC; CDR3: CASTTPGTYEQYF
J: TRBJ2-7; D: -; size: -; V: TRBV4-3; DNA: TGCGCCAGCAGCCTGTCCCTGATTTACTTCAACGAGCAGTACTTC; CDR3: CASSLSLIYFNEQYF
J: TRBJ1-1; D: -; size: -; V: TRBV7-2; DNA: TGTGCCAGCAGACGTGGGACTGAAGCTTTCTTT; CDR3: CASRRGTEAFF
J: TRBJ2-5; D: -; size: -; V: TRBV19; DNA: TGTGCCAGTAGTATAGAACGGCAAGAGACCCAGTACTTC; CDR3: CASSIERQETQYF
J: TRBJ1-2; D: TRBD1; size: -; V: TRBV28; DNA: TGTGCCAGTAACAGGGGATCGAACTATGGCTACACCTTC; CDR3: CASNRGSNYGYTF
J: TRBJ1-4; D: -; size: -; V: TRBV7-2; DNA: TGTGCCAGCAGTACAGAGGTGACCACAACTAATGAAAAACTGTTTTTT; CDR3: CASSTEVTTTNEKLFF
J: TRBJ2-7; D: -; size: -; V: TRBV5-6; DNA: TGTGCCAGCAGCTTGACTAGCTACGAGCAGTACTTC; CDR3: CASSLTSYEQYF
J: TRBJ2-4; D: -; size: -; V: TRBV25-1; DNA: TGTGCCAGCAGTGAATATTTCGAGGGGCAAGGTCCGAACATTCAGTACTTC; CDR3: CASSEYFEGQGPNIQYF
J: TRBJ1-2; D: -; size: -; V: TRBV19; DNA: TGTGCCAGTAGTATACCAACGGCAACAGGGTCCGACTATGGCTACACCTTC; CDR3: CASSIPTATGSDYGYTF
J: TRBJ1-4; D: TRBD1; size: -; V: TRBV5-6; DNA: TGTGCCAGCAGCTTGGAGGGGGCTAGTGAAAAACTGTTTTTT; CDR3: CASSLEGASEKLFF
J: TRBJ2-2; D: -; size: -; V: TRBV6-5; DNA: TGTGCCAGCAGTCCAGGGTTCGCCGGGGAGCTGTTTTTT; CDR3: CASSPGFAGELFF
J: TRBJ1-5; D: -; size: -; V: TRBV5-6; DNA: TGTGCCAGCAGCTTGTTCGGGGATAGCAATCAGCCCCAGCATTTT; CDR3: CASSLFGDSNQPQHF
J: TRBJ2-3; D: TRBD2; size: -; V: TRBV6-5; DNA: TGTGCCAGCAGAACCGGGACTAGTATCCATACGCAGTATTTT; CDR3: CASRTGTSIHTQYF
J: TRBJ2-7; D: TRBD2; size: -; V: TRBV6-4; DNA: TGTGCCAGCATGGCTAGCGGGGACTACGAGCAGTACTTC; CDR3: CASMASGDYEQYF
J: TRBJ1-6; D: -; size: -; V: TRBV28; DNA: TGTGCCAGCAGTTGGCCGGGGTCGGGTAATTCACCCCTCCACTTT; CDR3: CASSWPGSGNSPLHF
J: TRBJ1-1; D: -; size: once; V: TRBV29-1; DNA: TGCAGCGTTGCCTCATTTGGGGTGATTGAAGCTTTCTTT; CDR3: CSVASFGVIEAFF